The rows below give T cell receptor beta chains drawn from one sample of a study of T cells in tuberculosis. TCRdb's copy holds only in-frame clones and misses some; the assay was immunoSEQ multiplex PCR. The data show 40,000 to 45,000 clones, roughly 94% seen once. Source material: PBMCs. Receptor source: a donor aged 10-30 years with latent tuberculosis or without tuberculosis infection. Some clones in this sample may be carry-over from other donors' samples. CDR3s include the opening cysteine and the closing phenylalanine or tryptophan. Fields, in order: V gene, J gene, clone size, CDR3 protein. Clone size, where shown, is once, few, many, or a class for clones that have expanded.

v_call: TRBV7-2; j_call: TRBJ1-1; clone_size: .; cdr3_aa: CASSLGPGDTEAFF
v_call: TRBV7-9; j_call: TRBJ2-1; clone_size: .; cdr3_aa: CASIRGGSAYNEQFF
v_call: TRBV28; j_call: TRBJ2-7; clone_size: .; cdr3_aa: CASSFGTGSYEQYF
v_call: TRBV5-1; j_call: TRBJ1-1; clone_size: .; cdr3_aa: CASSFRGTEAFF
v_call: TRBV6-5; j_call: TRBJ2-3; clone_size: .; cdr3_aa: CASSPRQGGTDTQYF
v_call: TRBV7-2; j_call: TRBJ2-3; clone_size: once; cdr3_aa: CASSSPQGLAGLDTQYF
v_call: TRBV11-3; j_call: TRBJ2-1; clone_size: .; cdr3_aa: CASSPRDSSYNEQFF
v_call: TRBV5-1; j_call: TRBJ2-7; clone_size: .; cdr3_aa: CASSPSPTRTSTISYEQYF
v_call: TRBV7-2; j_call: TRBJ1-2; clone_size: .; cdr3_aa: CASSSGTVPSRSGYTF
v_call: TRBV11-3; j_call: TRBJ2-1; clone_size: .; cdr3_aa: CASSPGTGIFDEQFF
v_call: TRBV30; j_call: TRBJ2-7; clone_size: .; cdr3_aa: CAWSAGQGAVRQYF
v_call: TRBV7-9; j_call: TRBJ2-2; clone_size: .; cdr3_aa: CASSLAGSNTGELFF
v_call: TRBV27; j_call: TRBJ2-1; clone_size: .; cdr3_aa: CASTSLAVGGPINEQFF
v_call: TRBV4-3; j_call: TRBJ2-3; clone_size: .; cdr3_aa: CASSRTGGAITDTQYF
v_call: TRBV28; j_call: TRBJ2-6; clone_size: .; cdr3_aa: CASTPSQGSGANVLTF
v_call: TRBV28; j_call: TRBJ1-5; clone_size: .; cdr3_aa: CAIYPRQGDQPQHF
v_call: TRBV19; j_call: TRBJ1-2; clone_size: .; cdr3_aa: CASIDPGYYGYTF
v_call: TRBV4-1; j_call: TRBJ1-5; clone_size: .; cdr3_aa: CASSQGVREGNQPQHF
v_call: TRBV18; j_call: TRBJ1-1; clone_size: .; cdr3_aa: CASSQQYGNTEAFF
v_call: TRBV7-8; j_call: TRBJ2-3; clone_size: .; cdr3_aa: CASSLWNLVIGTSSPDTQYF